The entry below gives a single T cell receptor (beta chain) sequence along with its context. The junction shows a germline mismatch at one end, possibly a read error. Germline CDR1 reads GTSNPN; CDR2 reads SVGIG (reference sequence). The CDR3 spans 11 residues. The data are from a study of shared clonotypes between healthy human individuals. The protocol was immunoSEQ multiplex PCR, while the TCRdb copy is restricted to in-frame clones and leaves out a portion. Found here are approximately 470,000 clones, around 73% of them singletons; the top ten hold around 12%. Sequences were obtained from PBMCs. The clonotype comes from a woman between 35 and 50 years old in good health. Some clones in this sample may be carry-over from other donors' samples. The gene calls are TRBV30 and TRBJ1-2; D is unclear. CDR3 bases: TGTGCCTGGAGCGAAACTTACTCCCTCTCCTTC. Protein: CAWSETYSLSF.